Described below is a single T cell receptor beta chain sequence and its context. CDR3 size: 16 residues. The ends were cut back, 8 bases at V and 7 bases at J, with 26 bases in the middle. Germline V gene data show CDR1 as LNHDA and CDR2 as SQIVND (reference sequence). This sample is part of a study of blood T cell repertoires in COVID-19. Study as a whole: Sources were T cells, B-cell-depleted T cells, or PBMCs; the material itself was cDNA or gDNA.

Per the study methods: Reference gene primer amplification in the assay estimated nucleated cell counts. TCRdb's copy holds only in-frame clones and misses some; the assay was immunoSEQ multiplex PCR. V, J and clone size are those of that table, while D and trimming were read from the DNA. The sample gives under 85,000 clones, roughly 85% of which show up once; approximately 4.9% is in the top ten. The chain joins TRBV19 to TRBJ1-1, with D possibly being TRBD1 (5 bases). The sequencing input was peripheral blood. The sequence derives from a woman aged 80 or over with active or convalescent COVID-19. The CDR3 region is CASSPGGGWAHGEAFF. DNA for the CDR3: TGTGCCAGTTCCCCCGGCGGGGGTTGGGCCCACGGTGAAGCTTTCTTT.